Below, 14 T cell receptor beta chains from the same sample are listed, as sequenced in a study of cytomegalovirus exposure and HLA in healthy donors. 60 Vbeta and 13 Jbeta primers were used in PCR. Some clones are missing from TCRdb's copy, which holds only in-frame ones; the method was immunoSEQ multiplex PCR. Of 200,000 to 250,000 clones detected, over 70% appear once; the ten largest clones hold under 8%. Material: PBMCs. Source of these receptors: a woman aged 55-69 years in good health and CMV-seropositive.

The chain joins TRBV29-1 to TRBJ2-5, with 12 bases that match TRBD1. Near its end, the DNA agrees better with TRBJ2-7, so the J call may be wrong. From germline, CDR1 is SQVTM and CDR2 ANQGSEA. This CDR3 has 13 residues. The CDR3 DNA reads TGCAGCGTCGAGGGACAGGGGGCGGCCGAGCAGTACTTC. Amino acid sequence: CSVEGQGAAEQYF.

V and J are TRBV7-9 and TRBJ2-1, with D possibly matching TRBD1 (6 bases). V lost 7 bases, J lost 7 bases, and 14 bases lay in between. This CDR3 has 13 residues. Looked up from germline, CDR1 is SEHNR and CDR2 is FQNEAQ (reference sequence). Written as DNA, the CDR3 is TGTGCCAGCATATACAGGGACCGGAATGAGCAGTTCTTC. Its translation: CASIYRDRNEQFF.

The chain employs TRBV18 and TRBJ2-5; D is unresolved. The CDR3 is 12 amino acids. The germline gives CDR1 KGHSH, CDR2 LQKENI. The V gene lost 4 bases and the J gene lost 3 bases, with 6 bases spanning the gap. The CDR3 region has the DNA TGTGCCAGCTCACGTAATGAAGAGACCCAGTACTTC. Its protein is CASSRNEETQYF. The full variable domain, in which reference TRBV18 and TRBJ2-5 provide the parts outside the CDR3, is NAGVMQNPRHLVRRRGQEARLRCSPMKGHSHVYWYRQLPEEGLKFMVYLQKENIIDESGMPKERFSAEFPKEGPSILRIQQVVRGDSAAYFCASSRNEETQYFGPGTRLLVL.

The V and J genes are TRBV6-7 and TRBJ2-2, with D maybe TRBD2 (5 bases). TRBV6-7 is an ORF, with its function uncertain. Trimming took off 5 bases at V and 2 bases at J, with 15 bases between the two ends. The CDR3 loop spans 16 amino acids. The CDR3 coding sequence is TGTGCCAGCAGTCCGTTTGTCGGGGTAAACACCGGGGAGCTGTTTTTT. It translates to CASSPFVGVNTGELFF.

The gene calls are TRBV6-1 and TRBJ1-1, with unresolved D. Trimming cost V 1 base and J 5 bases, with 8 bases left between them. The CDR3 is made up of 13 amino acids. The germline CDR1 and CDR2 sequences are MNHNS and SASEGT. The CDR3 nucleotides read TGTGCCAGCAGTGAAGTGGGGAGAACTGAAGCTTTCTTT. This encodes CASSEVGRTEAFF.

CDR3 sequence (DNA): TGTGCCAGCTCACCCCCGGCTAACTATGGCTACACCTTC. Encoded protein: CASSPPANYGYTF. This chain uses TRBV18 with TRBJ1-2; D remains ambiguous. The CDR3 extends over 13 amino acids. Trimming cost V 3 bases and J 0 bases, with 5 bases left between them. The V gene's germline CDR1 is KGHSH and CDR2 LQKENI.

The chain joins TRBV21-1 to TRBJ2-6; TRBD1 is the table's D call, not checked against the DNA. TRBV21-1 counts as a pseudogene. This CDR3 region has 18 residues. CDR3 sequence reads: CASSKETGGEAGANVLTF. For the CDR3, the DNA is TGTGCCAGCAGCAAAGAAACAGGGGGCGAAGCTGGGGCCAACGTCCTGACTTTC.

The chain recombines TRBV5-4 with TRBJ2-3; D gene ambiguous. The CDR3 is 12 amino acids. Germline V gene lookup returns CDR1 SGHNT and CDR2 YYREEE (reference sequence). Trimming took 2 bases from V and 4 from J, leaving 5 bases between them. The CDR3 nucleotides read TGTGCCAGCAGCTTTGGCCCAGATACGCAGTATTTT. Translation: CASSFGPDTQYF.

V is TRBV7-9 and J is TRBJ2-1; the match to TRBD2 covers 10 bases. In germline, CDR1 is SEHNR, CDR2 FQNEAQ (reference sequence). After removal of 4 bases from V and 6 bases from J, the junction contained 12 bases not matched to a gene. The CDR3 has 17 amino acids. Here the CDR3 DNA reads TGTGCCAGCAGCTCGAAACTAGCGGGGAATTGGGCCAATGAGCAGTTCTTC. Its protein is CASSSKLAGNWANEQFF. Based on the CDR3 plus reference TRBV7-9 and TRBJ2-1, the full variable domain is DTGVSQNPRHKITKRGQNVTFRCDPISEHNRLYWYRQTLGQGPEFLTYFQNEAQLEKSRLLSDRFSAERPKGSFSTLEIQRTEQGDSAMYLCASSSKLAGNWANEQFFGPGTRLTVL.

The rearrangement joins TRBV7-2 to TRBJ2-7; TRBD2 matches at 9 bases. The CDR3 spans 14 residues. Germline lookup yields CDR1 SGHTA and CDR2 FQGNSA. V shed 7 bases, J shed 4 bases, and the junction held 8 bases outside the gene matches. The DNA for the CDR3 is TGTGCCAGCAAAATAGCGGGAGACGTATACGAGCAGTACTTC. Translated, it gives CASKIAGDVYEQYF.

V gene TRBV11-3 combines with J gene TRBJ1-1, with unresolved D. The germline CDR1 and CDR2 sequences are SGHNT and YENEEA. CDR3 size: 9 residues. V lost 11 bases, J lost 6 bases, and 7 bases lay in between. CDR3 residues: CAGGSEAFF. CDR3 DNA sequence: TGTGCCGGCGGATCTGAAGCTTTCTTT.

The genes are TRBV19 and TRBJ1-1; TRBD1 matches at 8 bases. The germline gives CDR1 LNHDA, CDR2 SQIVND (reference sequence). V lost 4 bases and J lost 6; bases outside the gene matches: 16. CDR3 length: 17 residues. Here the CDR3 reads CASSTTGGLVFAAEAFF. Written as DNA, the CDR3 is TGTGCCAGTAGTACAACAGGGGGACTCGTCTTCGCTGCTGAAGCTTTCTTT.

This chain connects TRBV20-1 to TRBJ1-2; D is undetermined. Germline CDR1 reads DFQATT; CDR2 reads SNEGSKA (reference sequence). Between the trimmed V and J ends, which lost 3 bases and 4 bases, there was a span of 6 bases. The CDR3 totals 11 residues. The CDR3 sequence is CSAREVYGYTF. The CDR3 DNA is TGCAGTGCTAGGGAGGTCTATGGCTACACCTTC.

The gene calls are TRBV11-3 and TRBJ2-1; TRBD2 matches 9 bases. The CDR3 extends over 15 amino acids. The germline CDR1 and CDR2 sequences are SGHNT and YENEEA. With 3 bases clipped from V and 8 bases from J, the junction kept 8 bases outside the gene matches. This chain's CDR3 is CASSFGSGSIDEQFF. CDR3 sequence (DNA): TGTGCCAGCAGCTTTGGTAGCGGGAGTATAGATGAGCAGTTCTTC. The full variable domain, completed using reference TRBV11-3 and TRBJ2-1, is EAGVVQSPRYKIIEKKQPVAFWCNPISGHNTLYWYLQNLGQGPELLIRYENEEAVDDSQLPKDRFSAERLKGVDSTLKIQPAELGDSAVYLCASSFGSGSIDEQFFGPGTRLTVL.